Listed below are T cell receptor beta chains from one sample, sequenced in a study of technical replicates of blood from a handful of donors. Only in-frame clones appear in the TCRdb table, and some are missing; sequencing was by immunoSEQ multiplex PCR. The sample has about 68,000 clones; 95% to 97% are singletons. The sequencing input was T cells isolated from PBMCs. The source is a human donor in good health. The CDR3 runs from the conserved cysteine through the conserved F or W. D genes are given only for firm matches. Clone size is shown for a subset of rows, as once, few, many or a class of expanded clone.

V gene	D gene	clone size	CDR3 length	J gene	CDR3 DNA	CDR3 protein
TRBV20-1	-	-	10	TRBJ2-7	TGCAGTGCTACTCGACTCGAGCAGTACTTC	CSATRLEQYF
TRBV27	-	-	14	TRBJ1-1	TGTGCCAGCACCTTCACCAGGGGGAACACTGAAGCTTTCTTT	CASTFTRGNTEAFF
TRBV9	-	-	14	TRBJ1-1	TGTGCCAGCAGCGTAGCCGAGGGTAGCACTGAAGCTTTCTTT	CASSVAEGSTEAFF
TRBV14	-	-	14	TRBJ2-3	TGTGCCAGCAGCCAATTTACGGGAGCTAATACGCAGTATTTT	CASSQFTGANTQYF
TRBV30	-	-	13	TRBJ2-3	TGTGCCTGGAACGGAGGGGTCACAGATACGCAGTATTTT	CAWNGGVTDTQYF
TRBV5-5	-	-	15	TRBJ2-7	TGTGCCAGCAGCTGGGAGGCCCCGACTTCCTACGAGCAGTACTTC	CASSWEAPTSYEQYF
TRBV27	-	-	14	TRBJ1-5	TGTGCCAGCAGTTTATTGCGGACGGGGTCTCCCCAGCATTTT	CASSLLRTGSPQHF
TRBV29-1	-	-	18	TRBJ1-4	TGCAGCGTGGTAGTCCCCACAGGCCTCGTTGCAACTAATGAAAAACTGTTTTTT	CSVVVPTGLVATNEKLFF
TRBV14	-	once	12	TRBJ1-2	TGTGCCAGCAGCTTTGGACAGAATGGCTACACCTTC	CASSFGQNGYTF
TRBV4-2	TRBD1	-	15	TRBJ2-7	TGTGCCAGCAGCCAACTCTTAGGGACAGGGTACGAGCAGTACTTC	CASSQLLGTGYEQYF
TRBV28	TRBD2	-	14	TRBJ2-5	TGTGCCAGCGAGAGCGGGAGTTCGGAAGAGACCCAGTACTTC	CASESGSSEETQYF
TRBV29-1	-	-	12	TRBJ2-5	TGCAGCGTTGATGGGCTTAAAGAGACCCAGTACTTC	CSVDGLKETQYF
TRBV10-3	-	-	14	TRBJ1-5	TGTGCCATCAGTCCAATCGGTGGAGATCAGCCCCAGCATTTT	CAISPIGGDQPQHF
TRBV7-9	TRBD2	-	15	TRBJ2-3	TGTGCCAGCAGCTTAAGGGCGGGAGGCTCCCATACGCAGTATTTT	CASSLRAGGSHTQYF
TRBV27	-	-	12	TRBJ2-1	TGTGCCAGCATGTCGAGGGAGCGTGAGCAGTTCTTC	CASMSREREQFF
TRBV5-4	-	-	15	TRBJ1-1	TGTGCCAGCAGCTTGGGACACACAGGGTTCTCTGAAGCTTTCTTT	CASSLGHTGFSEAFF
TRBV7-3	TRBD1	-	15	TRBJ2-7	TGTGCCAGCAGCTTCGAGACAGGGGGATTCTACGAGCAGTACTTC	CASSFETGGFYEQYF
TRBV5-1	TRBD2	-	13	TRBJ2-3	TGCGCCAGCAAGCGGGGCTCCACAGATACGCAGTATTTT	CASKRGSTDTQYF
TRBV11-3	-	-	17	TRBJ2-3	TGTGCCAGCAGCTTCAACTTACTAGCCGAGCACGGGGATACGCAGTATTTT	CASSFNLLAEHGDTQYF
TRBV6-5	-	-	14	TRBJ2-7	TGTGCCAGCAGTTCTAGCGCCCGCGGGTACGAGCAGTACTTC	CASSSSARGYEQYF
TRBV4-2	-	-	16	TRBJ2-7	TGTGCCAGCAGCCAAGAATTTTCAGGGCTCTCCTACGAGCAGTACTTC	CASSQEFSGLSYEQYF
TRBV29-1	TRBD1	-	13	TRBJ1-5	TGCAGCGTGGGACAGGATAGCAATCAGCCCCAGCATTTT	CSVGQDSNQPQHF
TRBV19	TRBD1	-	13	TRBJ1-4	TGTGCCAGTAGTAACAGGGGGCCTGAAAAACTGTTTTTT	CASSNRGPEKLFF
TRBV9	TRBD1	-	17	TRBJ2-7	TGTGCCAGCAGCGTAGCTGCCGGGACAGCCATTACCTACGAGCAGTACTTC	CASSVAAGTAITYEQYF
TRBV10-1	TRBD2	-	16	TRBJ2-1	TGCGCCAGCAGTGAAGGACTAGCGGGAGGATGGGATGAGCAGTTCTTC	CASSEGLAGGWDEQFF
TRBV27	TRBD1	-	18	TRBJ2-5	TGTGCCAGCAGTTTTAGTTTCGGGACAGGGAAACTCCAAGAGACCCAGTACTTC	CASSFSFGTGKLQETQYF
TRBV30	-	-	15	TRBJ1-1	TGTGCCTGGAGAAAGATTTCGGGGGTTAACACTGAAGCTTTCTTT	CAWRKISGVNTEAFF
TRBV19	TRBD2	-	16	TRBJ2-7	TGTGCCAGTAGTATAGGAGTAGCGGGTGTTCCTCACGAGCAGTACTTC	CASSIGVAGVPHEQYF
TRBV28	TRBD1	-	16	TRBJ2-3	TGTGCCAGCAGTCGCTATAGACAGGGTAGGACAGATACGCAGTATTTT	CASSRYRQGRTDTQYF
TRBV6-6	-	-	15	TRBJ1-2	TGTGCCAGCAGTTACTCGATGGGCCTTAACTATGGCTACACCTTC	CASSYSMGLNYGYTF
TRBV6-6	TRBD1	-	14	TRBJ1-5	TGTGCCAGCAGTCGAGACAGGGGGCGGCATCCCCAGCATTTT	CASSRDRGRHPQHF
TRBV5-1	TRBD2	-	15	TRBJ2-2	TGCGCCAGCAGCTTGTCCAGCGGGAGCACCGGGGAGCTGTTTTTT	CASSLSSGSTGELFF
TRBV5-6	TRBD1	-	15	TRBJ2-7	TGTGCCAGCAGCTGGGGGCGGGACAGGGCCTACGAGCAGTACTTC	CASSWGRDRAYEQYF
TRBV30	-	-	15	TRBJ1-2	TGTGCCTGGAAGGTGGCCGTGCAGGGTCGTGATGGCTACACCTTC	CAWKVAVQGRDGYTF
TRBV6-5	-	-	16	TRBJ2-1	TGTGCCAGCAGTTGGGGGGAGACATTCTCCTACAATGAGCAGTTCTTC	CASSWGETFSYNEQFF
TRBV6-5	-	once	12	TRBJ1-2	TGTGCCAGCAGTAGCTCTGATTATGGCTACACCTTC	CASSSSDYGYTF
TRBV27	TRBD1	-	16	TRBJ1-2	TGTGCCAGCAGTTTAAGTGGAGGGGGCGCTAGGTATGGCTACACCTTC	CASSLSGGGARYGYTF
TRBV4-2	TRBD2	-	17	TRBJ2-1	TGTGCCAGCAGCACTGGAGGCGTAGCGGGGGTTAAGGATGAGCAGTTCTTC	CASSTGGVAGVKDEQFF
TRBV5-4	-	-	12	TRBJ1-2	TGTGCCAGCAGCTCAGGGGTTTTGGGCTACACCTTC	CASSSGVLGYTF
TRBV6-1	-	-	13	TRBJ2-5	TGTGCCAGCAGTGAAAGGGGTGTAGAGACCCAGTACTTC	CASSERGVETQYF
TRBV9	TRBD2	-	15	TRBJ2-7	TGTGCCAGCAGCATAAGCGGGGGGCCCTCCTACGAGCAGTACTTC	CASSISGGPSYEQYF
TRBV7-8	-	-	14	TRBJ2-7	TGTGCCAGCAGCTTAGTCGGGGGTACCTACGAGCAGTACTTC	CASSLVGGTYEQYF
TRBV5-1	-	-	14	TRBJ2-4	TGCGCCAGCAGCTTGGCGTTCGAGGGAAACATTCAGTACTTC	CASSLAFEGNIQYF
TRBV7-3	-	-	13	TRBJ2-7	TGTGCCAGCAGCTTAACTAGCCCCAGCGAGCAGTACTTC	CASSLTSPSEQYF
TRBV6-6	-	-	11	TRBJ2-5	TGTGCCAGCAGCCGCCAAGAGACCCAGTACTTC	CASSRQETQYF
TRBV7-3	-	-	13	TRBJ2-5	TGTGCCAGCAGCTTAAACAGGCAAGAGACCCAGTACTTC	CASSLNRQETQYF
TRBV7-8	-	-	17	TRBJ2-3	TGTGCCAGCAGCTCCCCGCCGGGACTTTGGGACACAGATACGCAGTATTTT	CASSSPPGLWDTDTQYF
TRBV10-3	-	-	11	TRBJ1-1	TGTGCCATCAGTGACAGGGTTGAAGCTTTCTTT	CAISDRVEAFF
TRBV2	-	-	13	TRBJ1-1	TGTGCCAGCACAAACAGGTGGAACACTGAAGCTTTCTTT	CASTNRWNTEAFF
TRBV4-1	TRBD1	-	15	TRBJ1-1	TGCGCCAGCAGCCAAGCCCCGGGACAGATGACTGAAGCTTTCTTT	CASSQAPGQMTEAFF
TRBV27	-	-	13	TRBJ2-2	TGTGCCAGCAGTTTAGGGGGGACCGGGGAGCTGTTTTTT	CASSLGGTGELFF
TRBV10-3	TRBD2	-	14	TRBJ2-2	TGTGCCATCAGAGACGGGAGGGACACCGGGGAGCTGTTTTTT	CAIRDGRDTGELFF
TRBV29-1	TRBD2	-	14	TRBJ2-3	TGCAGCATCTCTAGCGGGAGAGCTACAGATACGCAGTATTTT	CSISSGRATDTQYF
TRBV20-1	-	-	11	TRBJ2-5	TGCAGTGCTGTCCGCTCCGGGACCCAGTACTTC	CSAVRSGTQYF
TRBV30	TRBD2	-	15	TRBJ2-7	TGTGCCTGGAGTGGGGGACTAGCGAGTGACTACGAGCAGTACTTC	CAWSGGLASDYEQYF
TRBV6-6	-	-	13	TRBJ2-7	TGTGCCAGCAGTTACACAGCCACCTACGAGCAGTACTTC	CASSYTATYEQYF
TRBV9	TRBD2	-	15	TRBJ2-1	TGTGCCAGCAGCCCCCGACTAGCCTCCTACAATGAGCAGTTCTTC	CASSPRLASYNEQFF
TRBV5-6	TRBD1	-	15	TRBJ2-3	TGTGCCAGCAGCTTGTATCCGACAGGGGGGGATACGCAGTATTTT	CASSLYPTGGDTQYF
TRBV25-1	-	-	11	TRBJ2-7	TGTGCCAGCAGTGAAGACTCCGAGCAGTACTTC	CASSEDSEQYF